One T cell receptor beta chain is described in this entry. The trim removed 4 bases at V and 5 bases at J, leaving 6 bases unmatched. Germline CDR1 is SGHRS and CDR2 is YFSETQ. This CDR3 is built from 16 residues. The data stem from a study of cytomegalovirus exposure and HLA in healthy donors. The wider study: From HLA-typed donors, an early data release held roughly 80 million unique TCRs.

In the PCR, 60 Vbeta and 13 Jbeta primers were used. The protocol was immunoSEQ multiplex PCR, while the TCRdb copy is restricted to in-frame clones and leaves out a portion. The data show approximately 110,000 clones, under 85% seen once. The chain links TRBV5-1 to TRBJ2-2; 12 bases are a match to TRBD2. Sequenced sample: PBMCs. The TCR sequence derives from a middle-aged woman in good health and CMV-seropositive. In DNA, the CDR3 is TGCGCCAGCAGCAGGACTAGCGGGACGGGTACCGGGGAGCTGTTTTTT. Residues: CASSRTSGTGTGELFF. Full variable domain (rest looked up from reference TRBV5-1 and TRBJ2-2): KAGVTQTPRYLIKTRGQQVTLSCSPISGHRSVSWYQQTPGQGLQFLFEYFSETQRNKGNFPGRFSGRQFSNSRSEMNVSTLELGDSALYLCASSRTSGTGTGELFFGEGSRLTVL.